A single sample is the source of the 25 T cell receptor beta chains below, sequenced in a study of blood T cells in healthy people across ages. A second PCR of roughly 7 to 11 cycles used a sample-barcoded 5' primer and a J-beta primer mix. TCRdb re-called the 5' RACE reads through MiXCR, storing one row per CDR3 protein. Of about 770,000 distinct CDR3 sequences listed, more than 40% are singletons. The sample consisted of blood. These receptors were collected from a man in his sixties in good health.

CDR3 sequence: CASRVAQGGEQYF. The CDR3 DNA reads TGCGCCAGCAGAGTCGCACAGGGAGGAGAGCAGTACTTC. The chain combines TRBV5-1 with TRBJ2-7; possibly TRBD1 or TRBD2 for D (6 bases each). Germline CDR1 reads SGHRS; CDR2 reads YFSETQ. Deletions cut 5 bases from V and 7 bases from J, with 16 bases between. The CDR3 consists of 13 residues.

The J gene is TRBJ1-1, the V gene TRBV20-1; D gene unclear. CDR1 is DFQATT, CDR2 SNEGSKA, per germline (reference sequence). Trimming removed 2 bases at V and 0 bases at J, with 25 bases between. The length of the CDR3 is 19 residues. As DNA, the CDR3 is TGCAGTGCTAGAAACACCCCATTAGGAGTCGATTTGGTGAACACTGAAGCTTTCTTT. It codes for CSARNTPLGVDLVNTEAFF.

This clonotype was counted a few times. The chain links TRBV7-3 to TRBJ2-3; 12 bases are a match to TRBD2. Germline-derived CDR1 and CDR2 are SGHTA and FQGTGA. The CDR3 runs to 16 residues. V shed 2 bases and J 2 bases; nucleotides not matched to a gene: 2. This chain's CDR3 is CASSLLAGGPTDTQYF. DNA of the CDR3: TGTGCCAGCAGCTTACTAGCGGGGGGGCCCACAGATACGCAGTATTTT.

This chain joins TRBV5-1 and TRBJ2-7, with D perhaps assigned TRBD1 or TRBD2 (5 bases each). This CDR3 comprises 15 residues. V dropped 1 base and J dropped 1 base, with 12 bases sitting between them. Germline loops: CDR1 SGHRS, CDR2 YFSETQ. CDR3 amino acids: CASSLSGTDSYEQYF. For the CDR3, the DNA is TGCGCCAGCAGCTTGTCCGGGACGGATTCCTACGAGCAGTACTTC.

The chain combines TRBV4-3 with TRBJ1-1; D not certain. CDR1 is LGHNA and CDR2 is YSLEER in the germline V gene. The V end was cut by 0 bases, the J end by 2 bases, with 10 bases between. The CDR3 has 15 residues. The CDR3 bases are TGCGCCAGCAGCCAAGATTTCACAGTTAACACTGAAGCTTTCTTT. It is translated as CASSQDFTVNTEAFF.

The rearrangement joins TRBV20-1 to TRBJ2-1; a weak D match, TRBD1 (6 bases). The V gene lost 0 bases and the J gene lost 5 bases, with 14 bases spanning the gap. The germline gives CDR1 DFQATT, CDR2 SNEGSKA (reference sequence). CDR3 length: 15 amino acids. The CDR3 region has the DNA TGCAGTGCTAGAGATAACCAGGGGTCGGACAATGAGCAGTTCTTC. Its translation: CSARDNQGSDNEQFF.

CDR3 DNA sequence: TGCGCCAGCAGCTCCAGACTAGCGGGGGGTTCCTCAATCTCCTACAATGAGCAGTTCTTC. Translation gives CASSSRLAGGSSISYNEQFF. The chain couples TRBV4-3 to TRBJ2-1; 13 bases are shared with TRBD2. Per the germline V gene, CDR1 is LGHNA and CDR2 is YSLEER. With 5 bases clipped from V and 0 bases from J, the junction kept 13 bases outside the gene matches. There are 20 residues in the CDR3.

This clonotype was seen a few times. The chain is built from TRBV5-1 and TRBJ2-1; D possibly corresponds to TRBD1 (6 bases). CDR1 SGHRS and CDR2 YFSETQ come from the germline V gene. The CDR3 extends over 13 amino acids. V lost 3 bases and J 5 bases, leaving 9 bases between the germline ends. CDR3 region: CASSCGQNNEQFF. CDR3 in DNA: TGCGCCAGCAGCTGTGGACAGAACAATGAGCAGTTCTTC.

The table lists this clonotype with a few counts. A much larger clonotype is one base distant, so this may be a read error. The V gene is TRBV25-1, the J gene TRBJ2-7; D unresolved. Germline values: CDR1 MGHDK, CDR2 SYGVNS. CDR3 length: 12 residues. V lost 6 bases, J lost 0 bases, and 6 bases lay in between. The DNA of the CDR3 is TGTGCCAGCAGCGACAACTCCTACGAGCAGTACTTC. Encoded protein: CASSDNSYEQYF.

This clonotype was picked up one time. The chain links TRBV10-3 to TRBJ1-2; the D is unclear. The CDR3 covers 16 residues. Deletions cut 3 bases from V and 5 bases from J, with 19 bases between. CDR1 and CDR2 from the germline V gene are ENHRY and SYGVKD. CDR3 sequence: CAISDRAGRVNYGYTF. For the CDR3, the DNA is TGTGCCATCAGTGATAGGGCAGGTCGGGTGAATTATGGCTACACCTTC.

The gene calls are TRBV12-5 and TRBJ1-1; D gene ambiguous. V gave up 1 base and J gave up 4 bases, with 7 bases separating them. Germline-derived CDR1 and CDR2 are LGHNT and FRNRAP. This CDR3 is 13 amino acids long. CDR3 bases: TGTGCTAGTGGTTTGGAGATAGTCACTGAAGCTTTCTTT. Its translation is CASGLEIVTEAFF.

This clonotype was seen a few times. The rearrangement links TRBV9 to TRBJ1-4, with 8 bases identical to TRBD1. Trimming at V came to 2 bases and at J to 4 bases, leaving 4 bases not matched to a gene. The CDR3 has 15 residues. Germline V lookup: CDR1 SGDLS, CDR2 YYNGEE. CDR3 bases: TGTGCCAGCAGCGTCACAGGGGGGATTAATGAAAAACTGTTTTTT. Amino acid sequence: CASSVTGGINEKLFF. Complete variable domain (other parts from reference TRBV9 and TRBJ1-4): DSGVTQTPKHLITATGQRVTLRCSPRSGDLSVYWYQQSLDQGLQFLIQYYNGEERAKGNILERFSAQQFPDLHSELNLSSLELGDSALYFCASSVTGGINEKLFFGSGTQLSVL.

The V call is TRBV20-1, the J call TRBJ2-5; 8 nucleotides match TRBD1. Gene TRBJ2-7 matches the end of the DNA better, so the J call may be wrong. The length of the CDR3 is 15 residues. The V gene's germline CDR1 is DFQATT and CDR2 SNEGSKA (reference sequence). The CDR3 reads CSARDWAGGNYEQYF. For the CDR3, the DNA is TGCAGTGCTAGAGATTGGGCAGGGGGCAACTACGAGCAGTACTTC.

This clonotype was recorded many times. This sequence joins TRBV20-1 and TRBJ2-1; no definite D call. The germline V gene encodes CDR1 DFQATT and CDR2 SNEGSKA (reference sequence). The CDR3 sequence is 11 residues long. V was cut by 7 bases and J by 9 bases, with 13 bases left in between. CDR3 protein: CSGWEVSEQFF. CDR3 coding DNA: TGCAGTGGTTGGGAAGTGAGTGAGCAGTTCTTC.

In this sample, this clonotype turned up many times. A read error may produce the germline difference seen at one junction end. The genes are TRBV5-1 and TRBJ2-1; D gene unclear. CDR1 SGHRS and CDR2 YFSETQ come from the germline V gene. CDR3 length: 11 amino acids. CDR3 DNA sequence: TGTGCCAGCAGCTTAGACAATGAGCAGTTCTTC. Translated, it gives CASSLDNEQFF.

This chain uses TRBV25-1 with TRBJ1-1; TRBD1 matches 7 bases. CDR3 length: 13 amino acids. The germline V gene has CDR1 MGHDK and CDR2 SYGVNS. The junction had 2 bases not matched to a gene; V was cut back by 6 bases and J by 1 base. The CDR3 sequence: CASRSGGNTEAFF. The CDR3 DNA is TGTGCCAGCAGATCAGGGGGGAACACTGAAGCTTTCTTT.

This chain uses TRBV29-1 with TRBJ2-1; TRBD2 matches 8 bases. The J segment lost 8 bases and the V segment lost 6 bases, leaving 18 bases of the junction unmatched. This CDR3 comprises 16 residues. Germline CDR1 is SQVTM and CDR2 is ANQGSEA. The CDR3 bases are TGCAGCGTCGCCACCCGGGGGGGGCTTTACTGGTATGAGCAGTTCTTC. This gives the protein CSVATRGGLYWYEQFF.

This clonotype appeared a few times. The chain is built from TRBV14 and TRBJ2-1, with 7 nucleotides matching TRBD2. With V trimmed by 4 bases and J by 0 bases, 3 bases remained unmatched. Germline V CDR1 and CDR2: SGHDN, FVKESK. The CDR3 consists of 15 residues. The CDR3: CASSRDYNSYNEQFF. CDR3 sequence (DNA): TGTGCCAGCAGCCGGGACTACAACTCCTACAATGAGCAGTTCTTC.

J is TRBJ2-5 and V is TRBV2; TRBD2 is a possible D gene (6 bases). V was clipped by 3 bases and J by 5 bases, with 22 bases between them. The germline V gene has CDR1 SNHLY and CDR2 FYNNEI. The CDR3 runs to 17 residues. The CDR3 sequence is CASSDPPAGTSGETQYF. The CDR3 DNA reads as TGTGCCAGCAGTGATCCACCGGCCGGGACTTCTGGGGAGACCCAGTACTTC. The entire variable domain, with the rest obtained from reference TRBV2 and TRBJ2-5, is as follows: EPEVTQTPSHQVTQMGQEVILRCVPISNHLYFYWYRQILGQKVEFLVSFYNNEISEKSEIFDDQFSVERPDGSNFTLKIRSTKLEDSAMYFCASSDPPAGTSGETQYFGPGTRLLVL.

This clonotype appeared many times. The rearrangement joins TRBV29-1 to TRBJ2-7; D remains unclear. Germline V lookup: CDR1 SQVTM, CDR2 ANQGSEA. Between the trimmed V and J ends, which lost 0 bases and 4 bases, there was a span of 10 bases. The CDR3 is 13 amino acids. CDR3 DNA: TGCAGCGTTGAAGATCCTAGTAAATACGAGCAGTACTTC. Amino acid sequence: CSVEDPSKYEQYF.

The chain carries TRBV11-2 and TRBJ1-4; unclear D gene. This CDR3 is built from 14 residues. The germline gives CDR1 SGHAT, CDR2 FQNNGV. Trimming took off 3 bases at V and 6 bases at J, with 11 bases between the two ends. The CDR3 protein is CASSFSRVDEKLFF. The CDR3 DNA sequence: TGTGCCAGCAGCTTCTCCCGGGTGGATGAAAAACTGTTTTTT.

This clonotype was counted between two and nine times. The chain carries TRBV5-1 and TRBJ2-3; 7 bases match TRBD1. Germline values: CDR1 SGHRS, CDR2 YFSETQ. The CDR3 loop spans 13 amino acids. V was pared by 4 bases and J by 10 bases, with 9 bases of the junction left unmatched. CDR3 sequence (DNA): TGCGCCAGCAGCGCGGAGGACAGGCGGTCGCAGTATTTT. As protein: CASSAEDRRSQYF.

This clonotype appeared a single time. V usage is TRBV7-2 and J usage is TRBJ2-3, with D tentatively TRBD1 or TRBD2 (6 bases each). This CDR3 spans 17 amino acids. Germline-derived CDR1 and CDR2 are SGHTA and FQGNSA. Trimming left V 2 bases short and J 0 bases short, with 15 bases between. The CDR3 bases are TGTGCCAGCAGCTTATTTTATAGGGGGGTGAGCACAGATACGCAGTATTTT. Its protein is CASSLFYRGVSTDTQYF. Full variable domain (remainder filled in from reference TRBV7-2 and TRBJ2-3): GAGVSQSPSNKVTEKGKDVELRCDPISGHTALYWYRQSLGQGLEFLIYFQGNSAPDKSGLPSDRFSAERTGGSVSTLTIQRTQQEDSAVYLCASSLFYRGVSTDTQYFGPGTRLTVL.

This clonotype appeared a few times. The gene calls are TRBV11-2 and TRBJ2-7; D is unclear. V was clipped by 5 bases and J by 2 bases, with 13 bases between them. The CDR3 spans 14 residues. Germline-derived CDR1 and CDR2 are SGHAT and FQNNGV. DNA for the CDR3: TGTGCCAGCAGCATAACGGACGGAACCTACGAGCAGTACTTC. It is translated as CASSITDGTYEQYF. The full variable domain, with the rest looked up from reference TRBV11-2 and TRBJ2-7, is EAGVAQSPRYKIIEKRQSVAFWCNPISGHATLYWYQQILGQGPKLLIQFQNNGVVDDSQLPKDRFSAERLKGVDSTLKIQPAKLEDSAVYLCASSITDGTYEQYFGPGTRLTVT.

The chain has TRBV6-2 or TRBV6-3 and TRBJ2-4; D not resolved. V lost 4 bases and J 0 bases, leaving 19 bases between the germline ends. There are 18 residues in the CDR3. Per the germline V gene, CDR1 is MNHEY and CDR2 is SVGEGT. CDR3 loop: CASSWAAERVIAKNIQYF. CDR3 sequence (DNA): TGTGCCAGCAGTTGGGCCGCTGAAAGAGTAATAGCCAAAAACATTCAGTACTTC.